This is a list of T cell receptor beta chains from one sample in a study of cytomegalovirus exposure and HLA in healthy donors. Sequenced by immunoSEQ multiplex PCR; TCRdb stores in-frame clones only, minus some. The sample holds approximately 150,000 clones, over 75% seen once. The sequenced sample consisted of PBMCs. Source of these receptors: a man in his forties in good health and CMV-seronegative. CDR3s include the opening cysteine and the closing phenylalanine or tryptophan. The D gene is left open where the match is weak. Expanded clones get a size class; other rows say once, few or many, or leave the size out.

>.|TRBJ1-2|TRBV5-6|.
TGTGCCAGCAGCTTGCCAGGGGATGGCTACACCTTC
CASSLPGDGYTF
>.|TRBJ1-1|TRBV25-1|TRBD1
TGTGCCAGCAGTGAAACCCGGACAGGTGAAGCTTTCTTT
CASSETRTGEAFF
>.|TRBJ2-1|TRBV6-5|.
TGTGCCAGCAGTTACTCGACTCCCGGAGCCTACAATGAGCAGTTCTTC
CASSYSTPGAYNEQFF
>.|TRBJ2-3|TRBV27|.
TGTGCCAGCAGTTTCAGGGGAGGGTCAGATACGCAGTATTTT
CASSFRGGSDTQYF
>.|TRBJ2-7|TRBV19|TRBD1
TGTGCCAGTAGTGGACAGGGGAGCGAGCAGTACTTC
CASSGQGSEQYF
>.|TRBJ2-3|TRBV7-9|.
TGTGCCAGCAGCCTCCACGGGAAGGGAGATACGCAGTATTTT
CASSLHGKGDTQYF
>once|TRBJ1-4|TRBV4-2|.
TGTGCCAGCAGCCAGGAGGGGTCAACTAATGAAAAACTGTTTTTT
CASSQEGSTNEKLFF
>.|TRBJ2-7|TRBV5-4|TRBD1
TGTGCCAGCAGCCTTGACAGGGGGGCCTACGAGCAGTACTTC
CASSLDRGAYEQYF
>.|TRBJ2-3|TRBV10-3|TRBD1
TGTGCCACCCAGGGGGCGGATACGCAGTATTTT
CATQGADTQYF
>.|TRBJ1-2|TRBV28|TRBD1
TGTGCCAGCAGTTTATACCCGGACAGGGAGGATGGCTACACCTTC
CASSLYPDREDGYTF